Presented here are 6 T cell receptor beta chains from one specimen sequenced in a study of regulatory T cells in long-lasting Graves disease (dated by TCRdb to the early 2020s). The time point label of this sample denotes: newly diagnosed GD, antithyroid drugs for less than 3 months. RNA was extracted from PBMCs in TRIzol for both TCR sequencing and RNA sequencing. The library was generated by multiplex PCR. The sequencer was an Illumina HiSeq 4000. iRepertoire HTBI primers and Arm-PCR amplification of CDR3 regions were used to construct TCR beta libraries. Using fastp at Q25 and MiXCR, TCRdb reprocessed the public reads and kept productive beta chains. Each CDR3 protein gets just one entry, which takes the most common genes and DNA from the rows behind it. The sample yields roughly 420,000 distinct CDR3 sequences; 16% were counted once. The ten most abundant clones make up about 25% of the sample.

The same specimen was also included in a second study, on T cells in Graves' hyperthyroidism and ophthalmopathy.

The sequencing used peripheral blood mononuclear cells (PBMCs), collected at new diagnosis, from a patient treated with antithyroid drugs. Receptors were obtained from a woman aged 18-35 years with Graves disease. Donor details come from another sample of the same person, matched by shared clones.

This clonotype came up a few times. The chain links TRBV5-4 to TRBJ2-5, with D unclear. V was trimmed by 0 bases and J by 1 base, leaving 7 bases between them. Germline lookup yields CDR1 SGHNT and CDR2 YYREEE (reference sequence). The CDR3 has 14 residues. Written as DNA, the CDR3 is TGTGCCAGCAGCTTGGAGGACGGCCAAGAGACCCAGTACTTC. It is translated as CASSLEDGQETQYF.

This clonotype was found many times. V is TRBV5-5 and J is TRBJ2-1, with D possibly TRBD2 on 5 matching bases. Per germline, CDR1 SGHKS and CDR2 YYEKEE (reference sequence). The V end was cut by 3 bases, the J end by 9 bases, with 10 bases between. The length of the CDR3 is 12 residues. The CDR3 sequence: CASSSLVPEQFF. CDR3 nucleotide sequence: TGTGCCAGCAGCTCACTAGTGCCTGAGCAGTTCTTC.

This clonotype was counted at least ten times. J is TRBJ2-7 and V is TRBV9; D possibly matches TRBD1 or TRBD2 (5 bases each). Trimming removed 7 bases at V and 3 bases at J, with 20 bases between. Germline loops: CDR1 SGDLS, CDR2 YYNGEE. The CDR3 is made up of 15 amino acids. The DNA for the CDR3 is TGTGCCAGCGGGCCCGGGGCCTCCCCCTTCTACGAGCAGTACTTC. It translates to CASGPGASPFYEQYF.

Many counts were recorded for this clonotype. The rearrangement joins TRBV6-5 to TRBJ2-5; D might be TRBD1 or TRBD2, each matching 5 bases. V was trimmed by 2 bases and J by 5 bases, leaving 15 bases between them. Germline CDR1 and CDR2: MNHEY and SVGAGI. The CDR3 consists of 15 residues. CDR3 residues: CASSYPRDRRETQYF. The CDR3 DNA is TGTGCCAGCAGTTACCCGAGGGACCGCCGGGAGACCCAGTACTTC.

This clonotype was counted many times. The chain links TRBV15 to TRBJ1-2; perhaps TRBD1 as D (5 bases). V was cut by 2 bases and J by 4 bases, with 11 bases left in between. The CDR3 runs 14 residues. The V gene's germline CDR1 is LNHNV and CDR2 YYDKDF (reference sequence). The CDR3 DNA sequence: TGTGCCACCAGCAGACGACAGTTAAGCTATGGCTACACCTTC. Its translation: CATSRRQLSYGYTF.

This clonotype was observed at least ten times. V and J are TRBV20-1 and TRBJ2-1, with 8 bases lining up with TRBD2. Trimming took 2 bases from V and 6 from J; bases not matched to a gene: 0. Germline assignment: CDR1 DFQATT and CDR2 SNEGSKA (reference sequence). The CDR3 is 12 amino acids. CDR3 region: CSARLAGNEQFF. Written as DNA, the CDR3 is TGCAGTGCTAGACTAGCGGGCAATGAGCAGTTCTTC.